A single sample is the source of the 18 T cell receptor beta chains below, sequenced in a study of T cells after yellow fever vaccination. TCRdb reprocessed the 5' RACE reads via MiXCR and lists one record per CDR3 protein. Of 300,000 to 400,000 distinct CDR3 sequences in the sample, roughly 8.6% were seen once. Source: PBMCs, taken approximately 47 days after the first yellow fever vaccination. These receptors were obtained from a man aged 18 to 35 who received the YFV17D yellow fever vaccine.

The V gene is TRBV5-1, the J gene TRBJ1-1, with D possibly being TRBD1 (5 bases). This CDR3 is 15 amino acids long. From germline, CDR1 is SGHRS and CDR2 YFSETQ. Trimming pared 1 base from V and 1 base from J, leaving 11 bases between. The CDR3 DNA follows: TGCGCCAGCAGCTTGAAAGGCGGGGGGAACACTGAAGCTTTCTTT. This encodes CASSLKGGGNTEAFF.

This clonotype was detected only a few times. The chain uses TRBV27 and TRBJ1-2, with 7 bases matching TRBD1. The CDR3 length is 15 residues. V trimming: 5 bases; J trimming: 5 bases; junction bases outside the gene matches: 11. The germline gives CDR1 MNHEY, CDR2 SMNVEV (reference sequence). The chain's CDR3 is CASSSPGTAIYGYTF. The CDR3 DNA reads as TGTGCCAGCAGTAGCCCCGGGACAGCCATTTATGGCTACACCTTC.

This CDR3 reads CASSGSQTGELFF. CDR3 sequence (DNA): TGTGCCAGCAGCGGCAGTCAAACCGGGGAGCTGTTTTTT. The chain links TRBV2 to TRBJ2-2; D remains unclear. Between the trimmed V and J ends, which lost 6 bases and 5 bases, there was a span of 10 bases. Germline V gives CDR1 SNHLY, CDR2 FYNNEI. CDR3 size: 13 residues. The entire variable domain, with the rest obtained from reference TRBV2 and TRBJ2-2, is as follows: EPEVTQTPSHQVTQMGQEVILRCVPISNHLYFYWYRQILGQKVEFLVSFYNNEISEKSEIFDDQFSVERPDGSNFTLKIRSTKLEDSAMYFCASSGSQTGELFFGEGSRLTVL.

In this sample, this clonotype turned up a few times. The DNA for the CDR3 is TGTGCCAGCTCACGAACCCAGGGTTCGGGTGGGAGGACTGAAGCTTTCTTT. Its protein product is CASSRTQGSGGRTEAFF. V gene TRBV18 combines with J gene TRBJ1-1, with D perhaps TRBD1 (5 bases). V lost 4 bases, J lost 5 bases, and 23 bases lay in between. The CDR3 is made up of 17 amino acids. Germline V gene lookup returns CDR1 KGHSH and CDR2 LQKENI. The full variable domain, in which reference TRBV18 and TRBJ1-1 provide the parts outside the CDR3, is NAGVMQNPRHLVRRRGQEARLRCSPMKGHSHVYWYRQLPEEGLKFMVYLQKENIIDESGMPKERFSAEFPKEGPSILRIQQVVRGDSAAYFCASSRTQGSGGRTEAFFGQGTRLTVV.

The rearrangement uses TRBV6-2 or TRBV6-3 and TRBJ1-2; D unclear. Trimming removed 2 bases at V and 4 bases at J, with 11 bases between. Germline values: CDR1 MNHEY, CDR2 SVGEGT. The CDR3 is made up of 14 amino acids. Written as DNA, the CDR3 is TGTGCCAGCAGTTACACGCCCGGGAGCTATGGCTACACCTTC. Its translation: CASSYTPGSYGYTF.

This clonotype was picked up many times. The chain employs TRBV18 and TRBJ2-6; D gene ambiguous. This CDR3 has 17 amino acids. V shed 2 bases and J shed 1 base, with 12 bases lying between them. The germline V gene encodes CDR1 KGHSH and CDR2 LQKENI. Here the CDR3 reads CASSPRAVASGANVLTF. The CDR3 DNA sequence: TGTGCCAGCTCACCAAGGGCCGTTGCTTCTGGGGCCAACGTCCTGACTTTC.

The rearrangement links TRBV4-3 to TRBJ2-4; D uncertain. The V end lost 0 bases, the J end lost 0 bases, and 6 bases lay between the germline ends. This CDR3 spans 15 amino acids. Germline CDR1 reads LGHNA; CDR2 reads YSLEER. The CDR3 sequence is CASSQDSLAKNIQYF. CDR3 nucleotide sequence: TGCGCCAGCAGCCAAGATTCCCTAGCCAAAAACATTCAGTACTTC.

This clonotype has more than one count but fewer than ten. The rearrangement uses TRBV6-1 and TRBJ2-5; no clear D gene. The CDR3 totals 13 residues. Trimming left V 3 bases short and J 1 base short, with 6 bases between. Germline lookup yields CDR1 MNHNS and CDR2 SASEGT. For the CDR3, the DNA is TGTGCCAGCAGTGACGGCTTCCAAGAGACCCAGTACTTC. Residues: CASSDGFQETQYF.

Concerning this clonotype itself: A much larger clone lies a single base off, so this may be a read error. This chain joins TRBV12-3 or TRBV12-4 and TRBJ1-1; D gene ambiguous. The CDR3 runs to 14 residues. CDR3 bases: TGTGCCAGCAAACTAGACCCCCGGAGCACTGGAGCTTTCTTT. The encoded protein is CASKLDPRSTGAFF.

In the case of this clonotype: This may come from a read error, since a much larger clone is one base off. The conserved closing phenylalanine or tryptophan is absent in this CDR3, likely reflecting a read error. The chain combines TRBV6-2 or TRBV6-3 with TRBJ2-2; D is undetermined. The germline V and J ends were trimmed by 1 base and 5 bases, with 5 bases remaining between them. Germline loops: CDR1 MNHEY, CDR2 SVGEGT. The CDR3 is 13 amino acids. CDR3 in DNA: TGTGCCAGCAGTTACTATTCAACCGGGGAGCTGTTTTCT. Translated, it gives CASSYYSTGELFS.

The CDR3 sequence: CASSRYAQGGNQPQHF. In DNA, the CDR3 is TGTGCCAGCAGTAGATACGCACAGGGGGGCAATCAGCCCCAGCATTTT. This chain links TRBV6-2 or TRBV6-3 with TRBJ1-5; TRBD1 matches 8 bases. The CDR3 runs 16 residues. V shed 5 bases and J 2 bases; nucleotides not matched to a gene: 8. Germline V gene lookup returns CDR1 MNHEY and CDR2 SVGEGT.

This clonotype was counted a few times. In DNA form, the CDR3 reads TGTGCCAGCAGCTTCGTGGACGCCTCTGAAGCTTTCTTT. Its translation: CASSFVDASEAFF. J is TRBJ1-1 and V is TRBV5-5; D uncertain. The length of the CDR3 is 13 residues. Germline V CDR1 and CDR2: SGHKS, YYEKEE (reference sequence). The V end lost 2 bases, the J end lost 6 bases, and 11 bases lay between the germline ends.

This clonotype has a handful of counts. The chain carries TRBV7-2 and TRBJ2-4; D is possibly TRBD1 (5 bases). The CDR3 sequence is 14 residues long. Germline CDR1 SGHTA, CDR2 FQGNSA. V dropped 6 bases and J dropped 3 bases, with 12 bases sitting between them. The CDR3 protein is CASRMTEGKNIQYF. DNA of the CDR3: TGTGCCAGCAGGATGACAGAAGGCAAAAACATTCAGTACTTC.

This clonotype was counted only a few times. V is TRBV5-1 and J is TRBJ2-7; 9 bases line up with TRBD1. V gave up 0 bases and J gave up 2 bases; unmatched junction bases: 6. The CDR3 length is 16 residues. The germline gives CDR1 SGHRS, CDR2 YFSETQ. Written as DNA, the CDR3 is TGCGCCAGCAGCTTGGTTTTAGGGACAGGGACCTACGAGCAGTACTTC. This gives the protein CASSLVLGTGTYEQYF.

This clonotype was recorded many times. The chain uses TRBV5-4 and TRBJ2-7; no clear D. Deletions cut 5 bases from V and 5 bases from J, with 8 bases between. CDR3 length: 11 residues. CDR1 is SGHNT and CDR2 is YYREEE in the germline V gene (reference sequence). In nucleotides, the CDR3 is TGTGCCAGCAGTTTCACCGACGAGCAGTACTTC. It specifies CASSFTDEQYF. Together with reference TRBV5-4 and TRBJ2-7, the CDR3 gives the full variable domain: ETGVTQSPTHLIKTRGQQVTLRCSSQSGHNTVSWYQQALGQGPQFIFQYYREEENGRGNFPPRFSGLQFPNYSSELNVNALELDDSALYLCASSFTDEQYFGPGTRLTVT.

The chain combines TRBV29-1 with TRBJ1-1; D possibly corresponds to TRBD1 (6 bases). This CDR3 has 15 residues. V lost 6 bases and J 1 base, leaving 18 bases between the germline ends. In germline, CDR1 is SQVTM, CDR2 ANQGSEA. The CDR3 protein is CSVVNKVQGNTEAFF. The DNA of the CDR3 is TGCAGCGTGGTAAATAAAGTACAGGGGAACACTGAAGCTTTCTTT.

This clonotype was observed a handful of times. This rearrangement joins TRBV12-3 or TRBV12-4 to TRBJ2-1, with D unclear. The CDR3 loop spans 12 amino acids. The ends were cut back, 6 bases at V and 8 bases at J, with 11 bases in the middle. The CDR3 spells CASSLRVHEQFF. In DNA form, the CDR3 reads TGTGCCAGCAGCCTTCGGGTCCATGAGCAGTTCTTC.

The rearrangement joins TRBV20-1 to TRBJ2-3; TRBD2 aligns across 11 bases. V lost 6 bases, J lost 1 base, and 3 bases stayed unmatched. CDR1 and CDR2 from the germline V gene are DFQATT and SNEGSKA (reference sequence). The CDR3 has 14 residues. The CDR3 region is CSALSGGGTDTQYF. The CDR3 coding sequence is TGCAGTGCCCTTAGCGGGGGGGGCACAGATACGCAGTATTTT.